The next 24 T cell receptor beta chains were all read from a single sample in a study of blood T cell repertoires in COVID-19. Sequenced by immunoSEQ multiplex PCR; TCRdb stores in-frame clones only, minus some. The sample carries some 270,000 clones, 86% recorded once. Sequencing was done on a sample of peripheral blood. The source of these receptors is a woman over 75 with COVID-19, enrolled during active disease.

In its sample, this clone was seen once. This chain connects TRBV28 to TRBJ2-1; tentative D call: TRBD2 (6 bases). Trimming removed 8 bases from V and 3 bases from J, with 20 bases in between. CDR1 MDHEN and CDR2 SYDVKM come from the germline V gene. The CDR3 covers 16 residues. The CDR3 sequence is CASGWPGTGVYNEQFF. CDR3 in DNA: TGTGCCAGCGGCTGGCCCGGGACGGGAGTCTACAATGAGCAGTTCTTC. Supplemented by reference TRBV28 and TRBJ2-1, the full variable domain reads DVKVTQSSRYLVKRTGEKVFLECVQDMDHENMFWYRQDPGLGLRLIYFSYDVKMKEKGDIPEGYSVSREKKERFSLILESASTNQTSMYLCASGWPGTGVYNEQFFGPGTRLTVL.

J is TRBJ1-5 and V is TRBV28; 8 bases fit TRBD1. The germline V gene encodes CDR1 MDHEN and CDR2 SYDVKM. The ends lost 6 bases at V and 5 bases at J; junction bases unmatched: 6. This CDR3 is 14 amino acids long. The CDR3 nucleotides read TGTGCCAGCAGCTCCGGACAGGGACATCAGCCCCAGCATTTT. Its translation: CASSSGQGHQPQHF.

V gene TRBV19 combines with J gene TRBJ2-5; 7 nucleotides line up with TRBD1. CDR1 is LNHDA, CDR2 SQIVND, per germline (reference sequence). This CDR3 region has 19 residues. With 5 bases clipped from V and 0 bases from J, the junction kept 18 bases outside the gene matches. For the CDR3, the DNA is TGTGCCAGTAGTCGGGACAGCTTAGGACTTCCCGGTTACCAAGAGACCCAGTACTTC. This gives the protein CASSRDSLGLPGYQETQYF.

The V gene is TRBV6-4, the J gene TRBJ2-1; TRBD1 matches at 10 bases. With V trimmed by 5 bases and J by 10 bases, 8 bases remained unmatched. The germline CDR1 and CDR2 sequences are MRHNA and SNTAGT. The CDR3 has 14 amino acids. This CDR3 reads CASSKDRGRNEQFF. CDR3 nucleotide sequence: TGTGCCAGCAGTAAAGACAGGGGGCGAAACGAGCAGTTCTTC.

This chain joins TRBV10-3 and TRBJ2-3, with D tentatively TRBD1 (5 bases). The CDR3 loop spans 12 amino acids. The V and J ends lost 2 bases and 7 bases respectively, with 7 bases between them. CDR1 is ENHRY and CDR2 is SYGVKD in the germline V gene. CDR3 residues: CAISEGANTQYF. DNA of the CDR3: TGTGCCATCAGTGAGGGGGCCAATACGCAGTATTTT.

The rearrangement joins TRBV19 to TRBJ2-3; D remains ambiguous. The CDR3 loop spans 15 amino acids. The germline CDR1 and CDR2 sequences are LNHDA and SQIVND (reference sequence). V lost 0 bases and J lost 3, with 10 bases in between. In DNA, the CDR3 is TGTGCCAGTAGTATAGATCGCCCAGGAACAGATACGCAGTATTTT. Encoded protein: CASSIDRPGTDTQYF.

The genes are TRBV6-5 and TRBJ1-1; D is ambiguous. The germline V and J ends were trimmed by 4 bases and 5 bases, with 14 bases remaining between them. Germline assignment: CDR1 MNHEY and CDR2 SVGAGI. CDR3 length: 14 residues. The chain's CDR3 is CASSLSTGRTEAFF. The CDR3 nucleotides are TGTGCCAGCAGTTTATCAACTGGGAGGACTGAAGCTTTCTTT.

The chain recombines TRBV5-5 with TRBJ1-5, with 8 positions matching TRBD1. The germline V gene has CDR1 SGHKS and CDR2 YYEKEE (reference sequence). The ends lost 2 bases at V and 2 bases at J; junction bases unmatched: 3. The CDR3 sequence is 15 residues long. The CDR3 DNA reads as TGTGCCAGCAGCTTAGCACAGGGGGGCAATCAGCCCCAGCATTTT. Translated: CASSLAQGGNQPQHF. The complete variable domain, with remaining parts taken from reference TRBV5-5 and TRBJ1-5, reads DAGVTQSPTHLIKTRGQQVTLRCSPISGHKSVSWYQQVLGQGPQFIFQYYEKEERGRGNFPDRFSARQFPNYSSELNVNALLLGDSALYLCASSLAQGGNQPQHFGDGTRLSIL.

J is TRBJ2-2 and V is TRBV2; no reliable D call. V lost 2 bases, J lost 4 bases, and 11 bases lay in between. The length of the CDR3 is 15 residues. Germline lookup yields CDR1 SNHLY and CDR2 FYNNEI. The CDR3, as DNA: TGTGCCAGCAGTGAAACGTACTCCTCCACCGGGGAGCTGTTTTTT. This encodes CASSETYSSTGELFF.

The chain links TRBV19 to TRBJ2-7; 12 nucleotides match TRBD2. Unmatched junction bases numbered 11, after V lost 5 bases and J lost 0 bases. The CDR3 runs 18 residues. The germline gives CDR1 LNHDA, CDR2 SQIVND (reference sequence). The CDR3 is CASSQLAGGSYSSYEQYF. In nucleotides, the CDR3 is TGTGCCAGTAGTCAACTAGCGGGGGGATCCTACAGCTCCTACGAGCAGTACTTC.

This clone was recorded once. The chain couples TRBV2 to TRBJ1-2; possibly TRBD1 for D (6 bases). Germline CDR1 SNHLY, CDR2 FYNNEI. Trimming took off 7 bases at V and 8 bases at J, with 17 bases between the two ends. The CDR3 is made up of 13 amino acids. The CDR3: CASTVRGRLGYTF. CDR3 nucleotides: TGTGCCAGCACTGTCAGGGGTCGGTTGGGCTACACCTTC.

The chain is built from TRBV7-8 and TRBJ1-1; no clear D. The CDR3 totals 13 residues. V was shortened by 3 bases and J by 2 bases, with 7 bases between the two germline ends. The germline CDR1 and CDR2 sequences are SGHVS and FQNEAQ. CDR3 sequence (DNA): TGTGCCAGCAGCTTGCGGGGAAACACTGAAGCTTTCTTT. Amino acid sequence: CASSLRGNTEAFF.

The chain carries TRBV5-1 and TRBJ1-3; D call uncertain. The CDR3 extends over 22 amino acids. Germline-derived CDR1 and CDR2 are SGHRS and YFSETQ. Trimming took 9 bases from V and 2 from J, leaving 39 bases between them. The CDR3 is CAIPPEPALGYPGFFTGNTIYF. In DNA form, the CDR3 reads TGCGCCATCCCTCCCGAGCCCGCCCTGGGCTATCCCGGTTTCTTTACTGGAAACACCATATATTTT.

This chain uses TRBV3-1 (or the pseudogene TRBV3-2) with TRBJ1-2, with TRBD1 matching over 9 bases. After removal of 2 bases from V and 7 bases from J, the junction contained 11 bases not matched to a gene. Germline assignment: CDR1 LGHDT and CDR2 YNNKEL (reference sequence). The CDR3 runs to 16 residues. The CDR3 nucleotides are TGTGCCAGCAGCCAATCTGGACAGGGGCCTTCAAGTGGCTACACCTTC. As protein: CASSQSGQGPSSGYTF.

The chain recombines TRBV29-1 with TRBJ2-1; 11 bases map to TRBD1. This CDR3 has 13 residues. Germline loops: CDR1 SQVTM, CDR2 ANQGSEA. V was pared by 6 bases and J by 7 bases, with 5 bases of the junction left unmatched. This CDR3 reads CSVHRDRGNEQFF. The CDR3 DNA follows: TGCAGCGTCCACCGGGACAGGGGGAATGAGCAGTTCTTC.

This clone was counted between two and nine times. V usage is TRBV6-4 and J usage is TRBJ1-1, with D possibly TRBD1 on 5 matching bases. The germline V gene encodes CDR1 MRHNA and CDR2 SNTAGT. V lost 6 bases and J 4 bases, leaving 9 bases between the germline ends. The CDR3 has 12 residues. The CDR3 is CASRGRGTEAFF. The CDR3 nucleotides are TGTGCCAGCAGGGGAAGGGGCACTGAAGCTTTCTTT.

This chain connects TRBV2 to TRBJ2-1; TRBD2 aligns across 12 bases. Germline CDR1 is SNHLY and CDR2 is FYNNEI. The CDR3 covers 16 residues. Trimming removed 5 bases from V and 4 bases from J; junction bases left unmatched: 6. The CDR3 region has the DNA TGTGCCAGCAGTCACCCCCTAGCGGGGGGGTACAATGAGCAGTTCTTC. Amino acids: CASSHPLAGGYNEQFF.

This sequence joins TRBV3-1 (or the pseudogene TRBV3-2) and TRBJ2-5; D unclear. CDR3 length: 14 amino acids. Trimming stripped 2 bases from V and 5 bases from J, with 12 bases between. Germline assignment: CDR1 LGHDT and CDR2 YNNKEL (reference sequence). The CDR3, as DNA: TGTGCCAGCAGCCAACAAAATCCTATGGAGACCCAGTACTTC. As protein: CASSQQNPMETQYF.

This clone was seen more than once but under ten times. The rearrangement joins TRBV28 to TRBJ1-3, with 7 bases aligning to TRBD1. This CDR3 region has 14 residues. V gave up 2 bases and J gave up 4 bases; unmatched junction bases: 2. The germline V gene has CDR1 MDHEN and CDR2 SYDVKM. CDR3 bases: TGTGCCAGCAGTTTACAGGACAGGGGAAACACCATATATTTT. Its protein product is CASSLQDRGNTIYF. Full variable domain (missing parts from reference TRBV28 and TRBJ1-3): DVKVTQSSRYLVKRTGEKVFLECVQDMDHENMFWYRQDPGLGLRLIYFSYDVKMKEKGDIPEGYSVSREKKERFSLILESASTNQTSMYLCASSLQDRGNTIYFGEGSWLTVV.

This clone appeared a single time. The rearrangement joins TRBV11-3 to TRBJ2-5; 11 bases are shared with TRBD2. In germline, CDR1 is SGHNT, CDR2 YENEEA. V lost 4 bases and J lost 5; bases outside the gene matches: 3. The CDR3 consists of 14 residues. As DNA, the CDR3 is TGTGCCAGCAGCTCGACTAGCGGGGTGGAGACCCAGTACTTC. Its translation is CASSSTSGVETQYF.

V is TRBV7-2 and J is TRBJ2-3; D gene unclear. CDR1 is SGHTA, CDR2 FQGNSA, per germline. CDR3 length equals 12 residues. V was trimmed by 5 bases and J by 6 bases, leaving 9 bases between them. The CDR3 loop is CASSQQHDTQYF. DNA of the CDR3: TGTGCCAGCAGCCAACAGCACGATACGCAGTATTTT.

CDR3 bases: TGTGCCAGTAGTGCCTCGGGGACAGGGATCTATGAAAAACTGTTTTTT. This gives the protein CASSASGTGIYEKLFF. This chain links TRBV19 with TRBJ1-4, with TRBD1 matching 9 bases. Looked up from germline, CDR1 is LNHDA and CDR2 is SQIVND (reference sequence). Unmatched junction bases numbered 10, after V lost 5 bases and J lost 6 bases. The CDR3 length is 16 residues.

The rearrangement uses TRBV5-1 and TRBJ1-6, with 8 bases matching TRBD1. Trimming at V came to 0 bases and at J to 4 bases, leaving 0 bases not matched to a gene. The CDR3 loop spans 15 amino acids. Germline CDR1 SGHRS, CDR2 YFSETQ. CDR3 sequence (DNA): TGCGCCAGCAGCTTGGGACAGGGGTATAATTCACCCCTCCACTTT. Amino acids: CASSLGQGYNSPLHF.

This sequence joins TRBV30 and TRBJ1-2, with 9 bases lining up with TRBD1. CDR3 length equals 13 residues. Trimming cost V 1 base and J 7 bases; bases outside gene matches: 4. CDR1 and CDR2 from the germline V gene are GTSNPN and SVGIG (reference sequence). The CDR3 is CAWSGATGGGYTF. The CDR3 DNA reads TGTGCCTGGAGTGGTGCGACAGGGGGTGGCTACACCTTC. Variable domain in full (rest from reference TRBV30 and TRBJ1-2): SQTIHQWPATLVQPVGSPLSLECTVEGTSNPNLYWYRQAAGRGLQLLFYSVGIGQISSEVPQNLSASRPQDRQFILSSKKLLLSDSGFYLCAWSGATGGGYTFGSGTRLTVV.